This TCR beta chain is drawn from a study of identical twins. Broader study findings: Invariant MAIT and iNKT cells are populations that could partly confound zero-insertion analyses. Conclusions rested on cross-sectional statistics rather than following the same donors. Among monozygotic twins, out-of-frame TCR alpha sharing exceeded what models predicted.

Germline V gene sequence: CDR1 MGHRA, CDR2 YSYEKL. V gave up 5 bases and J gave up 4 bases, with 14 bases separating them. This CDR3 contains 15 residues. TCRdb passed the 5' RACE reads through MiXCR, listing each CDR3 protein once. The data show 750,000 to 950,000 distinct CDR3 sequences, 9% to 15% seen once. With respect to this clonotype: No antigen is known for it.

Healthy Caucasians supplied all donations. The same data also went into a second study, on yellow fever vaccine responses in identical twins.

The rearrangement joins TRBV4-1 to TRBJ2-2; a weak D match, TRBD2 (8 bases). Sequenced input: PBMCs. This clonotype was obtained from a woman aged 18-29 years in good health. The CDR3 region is CASSSGGLVTGELFF. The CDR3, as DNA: TGCGCCAGCAGCTCAGGGGGACTAGTCACCGGGGAGCTGTTTTTT.